The 16 T cell receptor beta chains in this list originate from one sample, sequenced in a study of shared clonotypes between healthy human individuals. The data were produced by immunoSEQ multiplex PCR, yet TCRdb's version contains in-frame clones alone and is incomplete. The table has approximately 1,500,000 clones, roughly 96% seen once; the top ten hold over 1%. Sequencing used naive CD4+ T cells sorted from blood. This sample's subset: CD45RA+ positively selected. These receptors were obtained from a man under 40 in good health.

The chain uses TRBV2 and TRBJ2-1; no definite D call. CDR3 length equals 12 residues. Germline assignment: CDR1 SNHLY and CDR2 FYNNEI. The V end was cut by 6 bases, the J end by 9 bases, with 12 bases between. CDR3: CASRTRQTEQFF. DNA for the CDR3: TGTGCCAGCAGAACCCGACAAACTGAGCAGTTCTTC.

On this clone: The junction and the germline gene differ at one end; a read error may be behind it. This chain connects TRBV7-7 to TRBJ2-5; no reliable D call. The CDR3 has 15 residues. Germline V gene sequence: CDR1 SSHAT, CDR2 FNYEAQ (reference sequence). The CDR3 region has the DNA TGTGCTAGCAGCTTAGAGGCTAGGATAGAAGAGACCCAGTACTTC. Translated: CASSLEARIEETQYF.

The CDR3 nucleotides read TGTGCCAGCAGTGGTCTCGGAAACACCATATATTTT. It codes for CASSGLGNTIYF. This sequence joins TRBV2 and TRBJ1-3, with D hard to call. CDR1 is SNHLY, CDR2 FYNNEI, per germline. V was clipped by 4 bases and J by 4 bases, with 5 bases between them. This CDR3 comprises 12 residues.

J is TRBJ2-3 and V is TRBV14, with unresolved D. V was cut by 5 bases and J by 4 bases, with 13 bases left in between. The CDR3 runs to 14 residues. Germline values: CDR1 SGHDN, CDR2 FVKESK. DNA for the CDR3: TGTGCCAGCAGCACAAGAAGGTGGGCAGATACGCAGTATTTT. Translation: CASSTRRWADTQYF. Full variable domain (missing parts from reference TRBV14 and TRBJ2-3): EAGVTQFPSHSVIEKGQTVTLRCDPISGHDNLYWYRRVMGKEIKFLLHFVKESKQDESGMPNNRFLAERTGGTYSTLKVQPAELEDSGVYFCASSTRRWADTQYFGPGTRLTVL.

This chain links TRBV28 with TRBJ2-7; the match to TRBD1 covers 7 bases. V gave up 6 bases and J gave up 1 base; unmatched junction bases: 9. Germline CDR1 is MDHEN and CDR2 is SYDVKM. The CDR3 is made up of 15 amino acids. The CDR3 here is CASSSPGQPSYEQYF. Written as DNA, the CDR3 is TGTGCCAGCAGCTCCCCGGGACAGCCTTCCTACGAGCAGTACTTC.

The chain employs TRBV15 and TRBJ2-7; 7 bases agree with TRBD1. This CDR3 is 14 amino acids long. V shed 5 bases and J 2 bases; nucleotides not matched to a gene: 6. Germline V lookup: CDR1 LNHNV, CDR2 YYDKDF (reference sequence). CDR3 bases: TGTGCCACCAGCGGAAGGACAGGCCCCTACGAGCAGTACTTC. Residues: CATSGRTGPYEQYF. The full variable domain, its missing parts supplied by reference TRBV15 and TRBJ2-7, is DAMVIQNPRYQVTQFGKPVTLSCSQTLNHNVMYWYQQKSSQAPKLLFHYYDKDFNNEADTPDNFQSRRPNTSFCFLDIRSPGLGDTAMYLCATSGRTGPYEQYFGPGTRLTVT.

Only one count was recorded for this clone. This chain links TRBV7-9 with TRBJ2-5; no clear D. The germline V and J ends were trimmed by 5 bases and 4 bases, with 11 bases remaining between them. The length of the CDR3 is 13 residues. Germline CDR1 SEHNR, CDR2 FQNEAQ (reference sequence). The chain's CDR3 is CASSPRVLETQYF. The CDR3 DNA follows: TGTGCCAGCAGCCCCCGAGTATTAGAGACCCAGTACTTC.

This clone has only one observation. The CDR3 protein is CASSLGTGRAQAGELFF. The CDR3 nucleotides are TGTGCCAGCAGCTTAGGGACCGGCAGGGCCCAGGCCGGGGAGCTGTTTTTT. The rearrangement joins TRBV11-2 to TRBJ2-2, with D perhaps TRBD1 (5 bases). CDR1 SGHAT and CDR2 FQNNGV come from the germline V gene. The V gene lost 1 base and the J gene lost 6 bases, with 18 bases spanning the gap. The CDR3 covers 17 residues.

As regards this clone: The sample carries other DNA sequences with the same CDR3. The chain has TRBV27 and TRBJ2-3; D call uncertain. Germline CDR1 and CDR2: MNHEY and SMNVEV (reference sequence). The CDR3 length is 14 residues. Between the trimmed V and J ends, which lost 5 bases and 2 bases, there was a span of 11 bases. This chain's CDR3 is CASSLRTSTDTQYF. In nucleotides, the CDR3 is TGTGCCAGCAGTCTTCGGACCTCCACAGATACGCAGTATTTT.

The chain has TRBV28 and TRBJ1-5, with a possible D match to TRBD1 (6 bases). The V and J ends lost 5 bases and 1 base respectively, with 15 bases between them. Per the germline V gene, CDR1 is MDHEN and CDR2 is SYDVKM. The CDR3 length is 16 residues. The CDR3 spells CASSPEQGLSNQPQHF. CDR3 nucleotides: TGTGCCAGCAGTCCCGAACAGGGTCTGAGCAATCAGCCCCAGCATTTT.

CDR3 nucleotide sequence: TGTGCCAGCAGTCTAACAATCACCGGGGAGCTGTTTTTT. It codes for CASSLTITGELFF. The chain is built from TRBV6-6 and TRBJ2-2; no clear D. V lost 5 bases and J 4 bases, leaving 8 bases between the germline ends. CDR1 is MNHNY and CDR2 is SVGAGI in the germline V gene (reference sequence). This CDR3 is built from 13 residues.

V usage is TRBV18 and J usage is TRBJ2-1; perhaps TRBD1 as D (6 bases). From germline, CDR1 is KGHSH and CDR2 LQKENI. V lost 1 base, J lost 4 bases, and 8 bases lay in between. The CDR3 runs 14 residues. The CDR3 here is CASSPRGTYNEQFF. CDR3 nucleotides: TGTGCCAGCTCACCACGGGGGACATACAATGAGCAGTTCTTC. The whole variable domain, remainder taken from reference TRBV18 and TRBJ2-1, is NAGVMQNPRHLVRRRGQEARLRCSPMKGHSHVYWYRQLPEEGLKFMVYLQKENIIDESGMPKERFSAEFPKEGPSILRIQQVVRGDSAAYFCASSPRGTYNEQFFGPGTRLTVL.

The chain recombines TRBV7-3 with TRBJ2-7; no reliable D call. The CDR3 loop spans 15 amino acids. Trimming shortened V by 3 bases and J by 1 base, and 13 bases separated the two germline ends. The germline V gene encodes CDR1 SGHTA and CDR2 FQGTGA. The CDR3 is CASSFGRGYSYEQYF. CDR3 bases: TGTGCCAGCAGCTTCGGTCGCGGCTATTCCTACGAGCAGTACTTC.

DNA for the CDR3: TGTGCCAGCAGCCCGGAGGACAGTTTCACAGATACGCAGTATTTT. Translating gives CASSPEDSFTDTQYF. This chain joins TRBV27 and TRBJ2-3, with a possible D match to TRBD1 (6 bases). V was trimmed by 6 bases and J by 2 bases, leaving 15 bases between them. CDR3 length equals 15 residues. CDR1 MNHEY and CDR2 SMNVEV come from the germline V gene (reference sequence).

This chain uses TRBV28 with TRBJ2-7; 9 nucleotides agree with TRBD2. Germline V gene lookup returns CDR1 MDHEN and CDR2 SYDVKM. The V segment lost 6 bases and the J segment 4 bases; nucleotides outside the gene matches: 10. This CDR3 contains 15 residues. CDR3 residues: CASSPAGGRAYEQYF. The CDR3 nucleotides read TGTGCCAGCAGCCCCGCGGGCGGGAGGGCATACGAGCAGTACTTC.

The V call is TRBV5-1, the J call TRBJ1-5; D uncertain. The V and J ends lost 4 bases and 11 bases respectively, with 16 bases between them. The CDR3 loop spans 13 amino acids. Germline lookup yields CDR1 SGHRS and CDR2 YFSETQ. This CDR3 reads CASSPVVDGAQHF. As DNA, the CDR3 is TGCGCCAGCAGCCCTGTGGTTGATGGGGCCCAGCATTTT.